This TCR beta chain was documented in a study of CD8+CD57+ T cells in acquired aplastic anemia. In the study overall: Sorted cells (CD4+ and CD8+) yielded DNA amounts that averaged approximately 3.1 ug. Study-wide findings and caveats: Researchers report that around 30 CD8+ CDR3 sequences appeared in both patients and controls. Patients and healthy controls showed no significant CD8+ Simpson's diversity difference.

The V segment lost 3 bases and the J segment 1 base; nucleotides outside the gene matches: 3. The CDR3 runs 15 residues. The germline gives CDR1 KGHSH, CDR2 LQKENI. The study profiled TCR beta VDJ and CDR3 using genomic DNA as template. TCRdb called the reads again in MiXCR, with one record for every CDR3 protein. The sample holds 95,000 to 150,000 distinct CDR3 sequences, roughly 40% seen once. Before being chosen for sequencing, patients had shown CD8+CD57+ cell expansion by flow cytometry. This clonotype has at least ten counts. The antigen remains unidentified. Input material: sorted CD4+, CD8+, or CD8+CD57+ T cells (not recorded which) from PBMCs. V and J are TRBV18 and TRBJ2-7; 10 bases are a match to TRBD1. The TCR sequence derives from a human donor with aplastic anemia. The CDR3 DNA sequence: TGTGCCAGCTCACCGCGGACAGGGGGATCCTACGAGCAGTACTTC. It is translated as CASSPRTGGSYEQYF. Drawing the rest from reference TRBV18 and TRBJ2-7, the complete variable domain is NAGVMQNPRHLVRRRGQEARLRCSPMKGHSHVYWYRQLPEEGLKFMVYLQKENIIDESGMPKERFSAEFPKEGPSILRIQQVVRGDSAAYFCASSPRTGGSYEQYFGPGTRLTVT.